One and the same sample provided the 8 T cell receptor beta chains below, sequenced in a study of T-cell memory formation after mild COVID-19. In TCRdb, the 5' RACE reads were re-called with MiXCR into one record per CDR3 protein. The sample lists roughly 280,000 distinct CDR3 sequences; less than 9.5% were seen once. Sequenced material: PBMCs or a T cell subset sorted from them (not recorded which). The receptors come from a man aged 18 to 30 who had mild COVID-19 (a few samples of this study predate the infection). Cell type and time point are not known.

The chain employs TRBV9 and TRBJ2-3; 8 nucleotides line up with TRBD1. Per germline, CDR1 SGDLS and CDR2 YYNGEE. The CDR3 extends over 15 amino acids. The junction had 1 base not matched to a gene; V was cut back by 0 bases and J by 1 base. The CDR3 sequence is CASSVEGQGTDTQYF. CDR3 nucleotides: TGTGCCAGCAGCGTAGAGGGACAGGGCACAGATACGCAGTATTTT.

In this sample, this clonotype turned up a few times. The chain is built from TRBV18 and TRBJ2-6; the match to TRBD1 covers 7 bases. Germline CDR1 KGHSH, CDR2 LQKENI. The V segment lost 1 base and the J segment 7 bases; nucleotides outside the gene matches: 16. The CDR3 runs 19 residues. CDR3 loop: CASSPRVPGQTSRANVLTF. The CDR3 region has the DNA TGTGCCAGCTCACCACGTGTGCCGGGACAGACTTCGCGAGCCAACGTCCTGACTTTC.

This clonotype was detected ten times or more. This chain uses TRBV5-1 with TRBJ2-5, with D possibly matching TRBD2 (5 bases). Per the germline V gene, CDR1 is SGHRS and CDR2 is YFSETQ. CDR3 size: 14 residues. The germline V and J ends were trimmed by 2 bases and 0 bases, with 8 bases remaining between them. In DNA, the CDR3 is TGCGCCAGCAGCTTCTCGGGGTACCAAGAGACCCAGTACTTC. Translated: CASSFSGYQETQYF.

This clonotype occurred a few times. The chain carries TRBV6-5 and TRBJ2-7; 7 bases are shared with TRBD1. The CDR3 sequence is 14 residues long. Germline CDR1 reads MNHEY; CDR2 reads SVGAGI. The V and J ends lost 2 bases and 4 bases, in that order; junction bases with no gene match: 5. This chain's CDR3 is CASSYRDSGYEQYF. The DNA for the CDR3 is TGTGCCAGCAGTTACCGGGACAGTGGGTACGAGCAGTACTTC.

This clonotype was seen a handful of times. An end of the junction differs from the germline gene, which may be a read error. CDR3 coding DNA: TGTGCCAGCAGCTTAACTAGCGAAAAGATCTTC. Its translation: CASSLTSEKIF. The chain links TRBV5-4 to TRBJ2-1, with 7 bases identical to TRBD2. The CDR3 has 11 residues. Germline CDR1 and CDR2: SGHNT and YYREEE (reference sequence).

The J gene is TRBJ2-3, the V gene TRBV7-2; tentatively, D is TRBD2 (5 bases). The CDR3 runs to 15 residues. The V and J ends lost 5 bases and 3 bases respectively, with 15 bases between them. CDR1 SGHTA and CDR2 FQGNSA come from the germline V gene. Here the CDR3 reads CASSPSYGGTDTQYF. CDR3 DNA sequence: TGTGCCAGCAGCCCCTCGTACGGCGGGACAGATACGCAGTATTTT.

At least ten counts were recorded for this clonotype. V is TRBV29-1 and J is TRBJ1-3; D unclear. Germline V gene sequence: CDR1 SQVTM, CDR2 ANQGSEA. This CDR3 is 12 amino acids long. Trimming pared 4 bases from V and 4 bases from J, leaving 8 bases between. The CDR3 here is CSVAEAGNTIYF. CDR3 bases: TGCAGCGTTGCCGAGGCGGGAAACACCATATATTTT.

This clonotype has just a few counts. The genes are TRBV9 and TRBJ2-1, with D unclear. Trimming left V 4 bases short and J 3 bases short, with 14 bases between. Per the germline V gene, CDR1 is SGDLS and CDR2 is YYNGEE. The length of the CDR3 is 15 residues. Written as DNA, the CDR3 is TGTGCCAGCAGCCTAGATGGTGGGGACTACAATGAGCAGTTCTTC. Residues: CASSLDGGDYNEQFF.